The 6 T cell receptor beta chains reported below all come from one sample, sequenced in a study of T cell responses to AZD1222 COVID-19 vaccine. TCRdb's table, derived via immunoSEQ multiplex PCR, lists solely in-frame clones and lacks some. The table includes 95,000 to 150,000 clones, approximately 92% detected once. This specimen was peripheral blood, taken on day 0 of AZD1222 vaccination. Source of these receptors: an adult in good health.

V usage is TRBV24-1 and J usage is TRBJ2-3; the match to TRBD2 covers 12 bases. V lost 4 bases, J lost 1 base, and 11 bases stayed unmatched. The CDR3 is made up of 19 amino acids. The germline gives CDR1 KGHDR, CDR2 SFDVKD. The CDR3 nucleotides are TGTGCCACCAGTGACTTCCTAGCGGGAGGGCCAGTCGGCACAGATACGCAGTATTTT. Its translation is CATSDFLAGGPVGTDTQYF.

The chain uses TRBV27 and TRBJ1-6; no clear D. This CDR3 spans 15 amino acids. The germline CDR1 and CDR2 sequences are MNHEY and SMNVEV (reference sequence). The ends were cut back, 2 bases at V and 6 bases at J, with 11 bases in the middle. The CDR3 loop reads CASSLRGFSNSPLHF. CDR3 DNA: TGTGCCAGCAGTTTACGAGGTTTCAGTAATTCACCCCTCCACTTT.

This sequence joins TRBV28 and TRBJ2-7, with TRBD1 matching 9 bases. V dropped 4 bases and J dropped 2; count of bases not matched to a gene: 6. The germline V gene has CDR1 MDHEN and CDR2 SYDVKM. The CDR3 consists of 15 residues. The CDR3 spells CASSSYRGPPYEQYF. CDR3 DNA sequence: TGTGCCAGCAGTTCCTACAGGGGGCCCCCCTACGAGCAGTACTTC. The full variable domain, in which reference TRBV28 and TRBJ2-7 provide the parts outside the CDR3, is DVKVTQSSRYLVKRTGEKVFLECVQDMDHENMFWYRQDPGLGLRLIYFSYDVKMKEKGDIPEGYSVSREKKERFSLILESASTNQTSMYLCASSSYRGPPYEQYFGPGTRLTVT.

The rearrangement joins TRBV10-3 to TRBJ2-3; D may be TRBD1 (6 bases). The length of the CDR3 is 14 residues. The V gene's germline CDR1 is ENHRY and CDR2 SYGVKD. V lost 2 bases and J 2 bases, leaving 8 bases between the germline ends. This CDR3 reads CAISEGDTTDTQYF. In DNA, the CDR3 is TGTGCCATCAGTGAGGGGGACACCACAGATACGCAGTATTTT.

The CDR3 reads CASSLLVVPRTGRTEAFF. CDR3 nucleotides: TGTGCCAGCAGTTTATTGGTGGTTCCCAGGACAGGGAGGACTGAAGCTTTCTTT. The chain combines TRBV28 with TRBJ1-1, with 8 bases aligning to TRBD1. The CDR3 runs to 18 residues. The germline CDR1 and CDR2 sequences are MDHEN and SYDVKM. J lost 5 bases, V lost 1 base, and 15 bases had no gene match.

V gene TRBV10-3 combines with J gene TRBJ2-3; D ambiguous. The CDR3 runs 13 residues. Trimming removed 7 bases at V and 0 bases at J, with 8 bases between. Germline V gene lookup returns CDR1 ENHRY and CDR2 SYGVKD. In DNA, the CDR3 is TGTGCCATCACAACAGACAGCACAGATACGCAGTATTTT. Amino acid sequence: CAITTDSTDTQYF.